This T cell receptor (beta chain) was retrieved from a study of response to subunit inactivated influenza vaccine (dated by TCRdb to the late 2010s). For the wider study: Deep quantitative profiling of the T cell receptor repertoire was used in the study to follow responses to a trivalent subunit inactivated influenza vaccine. Results and caveats for the whole study, not just this receptor: The authors suggested that each seasonal influenza vaccination may recruit only a limited number of new T cells.

Libraries came from RT-PCR. Sequencing relied on an Illumina HiSeq 2500. TCRdb cleaned the public reads at Q25 with fastp, built clones with MiXCR and kept in-frame beta chains. Every distinct CDR3 protein forms one entry, paired with its most common genes and DNA. The sample yields 630,000 or so distinct CDR3 sequences; about 15% were counted once. The top ten clonotypes cover approximately 10% of the sample. This clonotype was seen a handful of times. The antigen it binds to is not known. Base quality data are lacking; no much larger clone is found one base away. At the junction V is shortened by 4 bases and J by 8 bases, with 12 bases in between. Counted from cysteine to phenylalanine, this CDR3 has 13 amino acids. Only CDR3 DNA remains: 39 bases, in frame from the first base. Looking up the germline V gene yields CDR1 SGHTA and CDR2 FQGNSA.

This receptor chain uses TRBV7-2 and TRBJ2-4; a weak D assignment points to TRBD2 (6 bases agree). The specimen was PBMCs from blood, collected 12 days after vaccination. The sequence was obtained from a man between 50 and 59 years old who received an inactivated influenza vaccine. Donor details come from another sample of the same person, matched by shared clones. The CDR3 amino acid sequence is: CASSSPGLYIQYF. Here is the DNA: TGTGCCAGCAGCTCCCCGGGACTTTACATTCAGTACTTC.